The next 6 T cell receptor beta chains were all read from a single sample in a study of control samples from healthy donors and cancer patients. Measured with immunoSEQ multiplex PCR; TCRdb has only the in-frame clones, and not every one. This table holds roughly 200,000 clones. The sequenced sample consisted of blood. These receptors originate from a woman in her twenties or thirties in good health.

The V gene is TRBV28, the J gene TRBJ1-1; a weak D match, TRBD1 (6 bases). Trimming left V 7 bases short and J 1 base short, with 22 bases between. Germline CDR1 is MDHEN and CDR2 is SYDVKM. The CDR3 is made up of 17 amino acids. The CDR3 DNA reads as TGTGCCAGCACCGAGAACTCGGGGGGCCCTAAGAACACTGAAGCTTTCTTT. Protein: CASTENSGGPKNTEAFF. Filled out from reference TRBV28 and TRBJ1-1, the complete variable domain reads DVKVTQSSRYLVKRTGEKVFLECVQDMDHENMFWYRQDPGLGLRLIYFSYDVKMKEKGDIPEGYSVSREKKERFSLILESASTNQTSMYLCASTENSGGPKNTEAFFGQGTRLTVV.

With respect to this clone: Distinct nucleotide sequences in the sample also encode this CDR3. The chain couples TRBV28 to TRBJ1-5; TRBD1 is a possible D gene (6 bases). Trimming pared 2 bases from V and 3 bases from J, leaving 11 bases between. The CDR3 contains 15 residues. Germline V gene sequence: CDR1 MDHEN, CDR2 SYDVKM. The CDR3 sequence is CASSLAGAFNQPQHF. CDR3 sequence (DNA): TGTGCCAGCAGTTTAGCGGGGGCTTTCAATCAGCCCCAGCATTTT.

The chain uses TRBV12-5 and TRBJ1-2; a weak D match, TRBD1 (5 bases). Germline CDR1 is LGHNT and CDR2 is FRNRAP. CDR3 length equals 13 residues. Trimming left V 6 bases short and J 6 bases short, with 14 bases between. As DNA, the CDR3 is TGTGCTAGTGGAACCGGGGGGGGGAATGGCTACACCTTC. It encodes CASGTGGGNGYTF.

This chain uses TRBV27 with TRBJ1-1; D is unclear. This CDR3 contains 14 residues. Trimming shortened V by 3 bases and J by 5 bases, and 13 bases separated the two germline ends. Germline lookup yields CDR1 MNHEY and CDR2 SMNVEV (reference sequence). The CDR3: CASSLTLTGTEAFF. CDR3 nucleotides: TGTGCCAGCAGTTTGACCCTAACGGGGACTGAAGCTTTCTTT.

The rearrangement links TRBV5-4 to TRBJ1-2; TRBD1 agrees at 7 bases. This CDR3 has 13 residues. CDR1 is SGHNT, CDR2 YYREEE, per germline (reference sequence). Germline trimming cut 2 bases from V and 4 bases from J; bases unmatched to any gene: 2. CDR3 bases: TGTGCCAGCAGCTTACAGGGGACCTATGGCTACACCTTC. Residues: CASSLQGTYGYTF.

Note on this clone: Sequence at one end of the junction differs from germline and may be a read error. V and J are TRBV19 and TRBJ2-7; D is ambiguous. This CDR3 contains 12 residues. Per germline, CDR1 LNHDA and CDR2 SQIVND (reference sequence). Here the CDR3 reads CASGIHGNEQYF. CDR3 nucleotides: TGTGCCAGTGGTATTCATGGGAACGAGCAGTACTTC.